The clone carrying this T cell receptor beta chain has at least ten counts. What it binds is unknown. A single record per CDR3 protein comes from TCRdb applying MiXCR to the 5' RACE reads. Here the sample spans almost 45,000 distinct CDR3 sequences, approximately 7% being singletons. Germline V gene data show CDR1 as SGHTA and CDR2 as FQGTGA. V lost 5 bases to trimming and J lost 9 bases; unmatched junction nucleotides: 8. The CDR3 is 16 amino acids. The entry originates in a study of T-cell memory formation after mild COVID-19. Whole-study context: Clusters were largely donor specific.

Study conclusions and caveats: The finding that pre-infection memory included some responding clones suggested that cross-reactive memory joined.

This clonotype was sampled from an adult who had mild COVID-19 (a few samples of this study predate the infection). Cell type and time point are not known. The J gene is TRBJ2-1, the V gene TRBV7-3; 15 bases match TRBD2. The specimen was PBMCs or a T cell subset sorted from them (not recorded which). The CDR3 coding sequence is TGTGCCAGCAGCCCGAGGACTAGCGGGAGGGAGGTTGAGCAGTTCTTC. This codes for CASSPRTSGREVEQFF.